Below are 7 T cell receptor beta chains sequenced from a single sample in a study of regulatory T cells in long-lasting Graves disease. Stated time point: newly diagnosed GD, antithyroid drugs for less than 3 months. PBMC RNA served as the TCR library source. Building the TCR beta libraries relied on iRepertoire HTBI primers, and CDR3 regions underwent Arm-PCR. TCRdb itself ran the multiplex PCR reads through MiXCR, one entry per CDR3 protein. The sample has 350,000 to 500,000 distinct CDR3 sequences, 12% to 15% seen once. Another study also made use of these data, one on T cells in Graves' hyperthyroidism and ophthalmopathy.

Specimen: peripheral blood mononuclear cells (PBMCs), collected at new diagnosis, from a patient treated with antithyroid drugs. The receptors come from a woman in her 50s with Graves disease.

V is TRBV28 and J is TRBJ2-7; D is possibly TRBD1 (6 bases). The CDR3 sequence is 14 residues long. CDR1 MDHEN and CDR2 SYDVKM come from the germline V gene. Trimming removed 7 bases at V and 2 bases at J, with 15 bases between. The CDR3 DNA is TGTGCCAGCAATCTCTCAGGGGATCCCTACGAGCAGTACTTC. As protein: CASNLSGDPYEQYF.

Concerning this clonotype: A much more abundant neighbour one base away suggests this may be a read error. This chain joins TRBV6-2 or TRBV6-3 and TRBJ2-7; the match to TRBD1 covers 9 bases. The CDR3 consists of 15 residues. Per the germline V gene, CDR1 is MNHEY and CDR2 is SVGEGT. The DNA for the CDR3 is TGTGCCGGCAGTTACTCGAACAGGGGGCTGTACGAGCAGTACTTC. Translation gives CAGSYSNRGLYEQYF.

V gene TRBV6-2 or TRBV6-3 combines with J gene TRBJ2-1; D may be TRBD1 (6 bases). The V end lost 6 bases, the J end lost 2 bases, and 14 bases lay between the germline ends. Germline-derived CDR1 and CDR2 are MNHEY and SVGEGT. CDR3 length: 15 amino acids. In DNA form, the CDR3 reads TGTGCCAGCAGGGCCGGCACAGGGCCCTACAATGAGCAGTTCTTC. Protein sequence: CASRAGTGPYNEQFF.

Notes on this clonotype: Possible read error: a much larger clone is one base away. The rearrangement joins TRBV7-2 to TRBJ1-4; 8 bases are shared with TRBD1. This CDR3 is 15 amino acids long. Germline V gives CDR1 SGHTA, CDR2 FQGNSA. Germline trimming cut 4 bases from V and 7 bases from J; bases unmatched to any gene: 8. CDR3 DNA: TGTGCCAGCAGCTCCTCCGGGACAGGCCTTGAAAAACTGTTTTTT. Translated: CASSSSGTGLEKLFF.

This clonotype appeared a few times. A read error may account for a junction end that differs from germline. The chain carries TRBV11-1 and TRBJ2-1; possibly TRBD1 or TRBD2 for D (5 bases each). Per germline, CDR1 SGHAT and CDR2 FQDESV (reference sequence). This CDR3 is 16 amino acids long. CDR3 residues: CASSLGYSGAYDEQFF. Written as DNA, the CDR3 is TGTGCCAGCAGCTTAGGTTATTCCGGGGCCTACGATGAGCAGTTCTTC.

This clonotype showed up many times. V gene TRBV28 combines with J gene TRBJ2-7; 11 bases match TRBD2. J lost 3 bases, V lost 4 bases, and 2 bases had no gene match. From germline, CDR1 is MDHEN and CDR2 SYDVKM. This CDR3 has 14 residues. The CDR3 nucleotides read TGTGCCAGCAGTTCTAGCGGGAGGTTCTACGAGCAGTACTTC. Protein: CASSSSGRFYEQYF.

This sequence joins TRBV9 and TRBJ2-7; tentatively, D is TRBD2 (5 bases). Germline V gives CDR1 SGDLS, CDR2 YYNGEE. The length of the CDR3 is 16 residues. V dropped 0 bases and J dropped 7 bases, with 20 bases sitting between them. DNA of the CDR3: TGTGCCAGCAGCGTAGATCCTAGCCCTACGTTTAGTGAGCAGTACTTC. Protein sequence: CASSVDPSPTFSEQYF.